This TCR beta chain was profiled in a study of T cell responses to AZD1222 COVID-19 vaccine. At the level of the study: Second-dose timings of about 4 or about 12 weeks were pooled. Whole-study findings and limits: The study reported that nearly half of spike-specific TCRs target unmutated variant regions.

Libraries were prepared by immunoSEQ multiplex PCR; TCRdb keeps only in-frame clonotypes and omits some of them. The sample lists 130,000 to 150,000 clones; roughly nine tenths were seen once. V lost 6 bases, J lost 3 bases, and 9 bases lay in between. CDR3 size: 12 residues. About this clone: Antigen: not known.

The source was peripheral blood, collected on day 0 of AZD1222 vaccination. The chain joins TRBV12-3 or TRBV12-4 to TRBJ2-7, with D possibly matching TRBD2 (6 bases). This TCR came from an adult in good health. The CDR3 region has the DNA TGTGCCAGCAGCCCCGGGAGCTACGAGCAGTACTTC. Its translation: CASSPGSYEQYF.